This entry lists 12 T cell receptor beta chains sequenced from one sample in a study of blood T cell repertoires in COVID-19. Here immunoSEQ multiplex PCR was the method, and the copy in TCRdb shows in-frame clones only, minus some. The top ten hold approximately 3.7% of the sample, which has 210,000 or so clones, over 75% seen once. The source material was PBMCs or T cells enriched from blood (not recorded which). These receptors were collected from a woman between 25 and 40 years old who had been exposed to COVID-19.

The chain carries TRBV7-2 and TRBJ2-7; D perhaps matches TRBD2 (6 bases). This CDR3 has 14 amino acids. Germline CDR1 SGHTA, CDR2 FQGNSA. Trimming took off 1 base at V and 5 bases at J, with 12 bases between the two ends. The CDR3 loop is CASSLGSGEDEQYF. Here the CDR3 DNA reads TGTGCCAGCAGCTTAGGATCGGGGGAGGACGAGCAGTACTTC.

This sequence joins TRBV29-1 and TRBJ2-2, with 8 bases aligning to TRBD1. CDR1 is SQVTM, CDR2 ANQGSEA, per germline. This CDR3 spans 13 amino acids. The J segment lost 4 bases and the V segment lost 4 bases, leaving 2 bases of the junction unmatched. The DNA for the CDR3 is TGCAGCGTTGGCCAGGGGGCCACCGGGGAGCTGTTTTTT. Translating gives CSVGQGATGELFF.

The rearrangement joins TRBV5-4 to TRBJ1-4; D might be TRBD1 (6 bases). CDR3 length: 15 residues. Per germline, CDR1 SGHNT and CDR2 YYREEE (reference sequence). The germline V and J ends were trimmed by 3 bases and 0 bases, with 9 bases remaining between them. The CDR3 DNA sequence: TGTGCCAGCAGCTCCGGACAGACAACTAATGAAAAACTGTTTTTT. Residues: CASSSGQTTNEKLFF.

The chain carries TRBV6-1 and TRBJ2-3; tentatively, D is TRBD1 (5 bases). The CDR3 has 14 residues. Germline CDR1 reads MNHNS; CDR2 reads SASEGT. V lost 2 bases to trimming and J lost 5 bases, with 11 bases between them. This CDR3 is CASSEPSQGDTQYF. In nucleotides, the CDR3 is TGTGCCAGCAGTGAACCTTCTCAGGGAGATACGCAGTATTTT.

This chain joins TRBV15 and TRBJ2-3; TRBD2 is a possible D gene (5 bases). The V end was cut by 1 base, the J end by 4 bases, with 12 bases between. The CDR3 loop spans 15 amino acids. The germline V gene encodes CDR1 LNHNV and CDR2 YYDKDF (reference sequence). The DNA for the CDR3 is TGTGCCACCAGCAGAGTCACTAGATCGGCAGATACGCAGTATTTT. The encoded protein is CATSRVTRSADTQYF.

V is TRBV18 and J is TRBJ2-7; 7 bases agree with TRBD1. The length of the CDR3 is 14 residues. With 4 bases clipped from V and 0 bases from J, the junction kept 3 bases outside the gene matches. CDR1 and CDR2 from the germline V gene are KGHSH and LQKENI. CDR3 in DNA: TGTGCCAGCTCACTGGACAGGTCCTCCTACGAGCAGTACTTC. Translated: CASSLDRSSYEQYF.

This chain links TRBV19 with TRBJ2-1; TRBD2 might be the D (5 bases). This CDR3 is built from 14 residues. In germline, CDR1 is LNHDA, CDR2 SQIVND (reference sequence). The ends were cut back, 6 bases at V and 4 bases at J, with 13 bases in the middle. CDR3 residues: CASSGEIGYNEQFF. CDR3 DNA sequence: TGTGCCAGTAGCGGGGAGATCGGTTACAATGAGCAGTTCTTC.

This clone was recorded only once. The chain has TRBV4-1 and TRBJ1-1; 7 positions agree with TRBD1. V dropped 6 bases and J dropped 6; count of bases not matched to a gene: 16. Germline values: CDR1 MGHRA, CDR2 YSYEKL. CDR3 length equals 16 residues. CDR3: CASRPYRGRSKAEAFF. For the CDR3, the DNA is TGCGCCAGCAGGCCTTACAGGGGCCGCTCTAAAGCTGAAGCTTTCTTT.

The table lists this clone with a count of one. V gene TRBV29-1 combines with J gene TRBJ1-6; 10 bases are a match to TRBD1. The CDR3 contains 14 residues. CDR1 is SQVTM and CDR2 is ANQGSEA in the germline V gene. The V and J ends lost 6 bases and 10 bases, in that order; junction bases with no gene match: 9. The chain's CDR3 is CSVMTGGMGSPLHF. In DNA form, the CDR3 reads TGCAGCGTCATGACAGGGGGCATGGGCTCACCCCTCCACTTT.

In its sample, this clone was seen a few times. The gene calls are TRBV5-1 and TRBJ1-4, with TRBD1 matching 9 bases. With V trimmed by 0 bases and J by 7 bases, 1 base remained unmatched. The CDR3 is made up of 14 amino acids. CDR1 and CDR2 from the germline V gene are SGHRS and YFSETQ. The CDR3 loop reads CASSLDRGREKLFF. CDR3 nucleotides: TGCGCCAGCAGCTTGGACAGGGGGCGTGAAAAACTGTTTTTT.

The rearrangement joins TRBV30 to TRBJ2-6, with 8 bases matching TRBD2. The CDR3 extends over 20 amino acids. Germline V CDR1 and CDR2: GTSNPN, SVGIG (reference sequence). V lost 3 bases to trimming and J lost 0 bases; unmatched junction nucleotides: 16. In DNA, the CDR3 is TGTGCCTGGAGAACTACGCGGGGGGCTTGGGGCAGCTCTGGGGCCAACGTCCTGACTTTC. It codes for CAWRTTRGAWGSSGANVLTF. Looking up the rest from reference TRBV30 and TRBJ2-6 gives the full variable domain: SQTIHQWPATLVQPVGSPLSLECTVEGTSNPNLYWYRQAAGRGLQLLFYSVGIGQISSEVPQNLSASRPQDRQFILSSKKLLLSDSGFYLCAWRTTRGAWGSSGANVLTFGAGSRLTVL.

The chain carries TRBV2 and TRBJ2-3; D gene unclear. This CDR3 spans 11 amino acids. Trimming cost V 6 bases and J 5 bases, with 6 bases left between them. Looked up from germline, CDR1 is SNHLY and CDR2 is FYNNEI. The CDR3 loop reads CASRAIDTQYF. The CDR3, as DNA: TGTGCCAGCAGAGCAATAGATACGCAGTATTTT.